This T cell receptor (beta chain) came from a study of T cells in localized non-small cell lung cancer. TCRdb's table, derived via immunoSEQ multiplex PCR, lists solely in-frame clones and lacks some. This table holds 40,000 to 50,000 clones, about nine tenths found once. Overall study results and limits: Higher blood T cell density tracked longer overall survival. Researchers found a median around 57 of the top 100 tumor clones in adjacent lung. Without multi-region sequencing, intratumor heterogeneity could not be excluded.

The CDR3 runs to 13 residues. The junction had 9 bases not matched to a gene; V was cut back by 7 bases and J by 8 bases. Germline V CDR1 and CDR2: MGHDK, SYGVNS. On this clone: No antigen is known for it.

The chain uses TRBV25-1 and TRBJ1-2; 8 nucleotides agree with TRBD1. The specimen was peripheral blood, collected before any cancer treatment. The sequence was collected from a female donor at least 60 years old with stage I squamous cell lung carcinoma. CDR3 bases: TGTGCCAGCACCCTCGGACAGGGAATCGGCTACACCTTC. As protein: CASTLGQGIGYTF.